This T cell receptor beta chain is drawn from a study of human T cells and chemical hapten exposure. At the level of the study: The scalp of each patient received a weekly diphenylcyclopropenone dose for the full roughly 24-week study. Mostly female patients had alopecia areata, totalis or universalis. Study-level results: TCRs at a frequency above 1 in 1000 stayed unchanged with DPC sensitization.

Time point given: pre-sensitization, week 0. Indicated treatment: therapeutic diphenylcyclopropenone sensitization with weekly scalp DPC. Ahead of each patch test application, blood was drawn. Trimming pared 0 bases from V and 0 bases from J, leaving 9 bases between. The CDR3 is 15 amino acids. CDR1 and CDR2 from the germline V gene are SGHNT and YYREEE (reference sequence). A single record per CDR3 protein comes from TCRdb applying MiXCR to the RACE reads. The sample yields some 400,000 distinct CDR3 sequences, 5.1% seen once. As regards this clonotype: Its matching antigen is unknown.

The material was whole blood, obtained in connection with sensitization to the hapten diphenylcyclopropenone (DPC). The sequence derives from a woman between 45 and 60 years old with alopecia areata. Some clones in this sample may be carry-over from other donors' samples. The chain combines TRBV5-4 with TRBJ2-5; weak D call: TRBD2 (6 bases). CDR3 sequence: CASSLAEGYQETQYF. DNA of the CDR3: TGTGCCAGCAGCTTGGCGGAGGGATACCAAGAGACCCAGTACTTC.